This TCR beta chain was identified in a study of tumor-infiltrating lymphocytes in primary liver carcinoma. Total RNA and DNA came together from roughly 20-30 mg of bulk tissue without cell sorting. Chronic HBV infection, untreated so far, was present in the patients. Concerning this clonotype: Because the CDR3 is missing its conserved closing phenylalanine or tryptophan, this is likely a read error.

The CDR3 sequence is 17 residues long. Germline CDR1 is SGHAT and CDR2 is FQNNGV. TCR beta cDNA came from approximately 490 ng total RNA, primed with a constant-region primer. The TCR beta library was amplified through three nested multiplex PCR rounds in a modified ARM-PCR procedure. PCR rounds one and two used TRBV1-TRBV30 forward primers with a C-beta reverse primer for around 10 cycles each. TCRdb processed the multiplex PCR reads anew with MiXCR; each CDR3 protein has one entry. Among about 190,000 distinct CDR3 sequences listed, around four fifths were seen once. The chain joins TRBV11-2 to TRBJ2-3; 7 nucleotides match TRBD2. Sequencing was performed on tumor tissue from primary liver carcinoma. The TCR comes from a man aged 40-49 years with primary liver carcinoma and hepatitis B virus infection. This CDR3 reads CASSLDPGETSTDTQYS. CDR3 nucleotide sequence: TGTGCCAGCAGTTTAGATCCGGGGGAGACTAGCACAGATACACAGTATTCT.